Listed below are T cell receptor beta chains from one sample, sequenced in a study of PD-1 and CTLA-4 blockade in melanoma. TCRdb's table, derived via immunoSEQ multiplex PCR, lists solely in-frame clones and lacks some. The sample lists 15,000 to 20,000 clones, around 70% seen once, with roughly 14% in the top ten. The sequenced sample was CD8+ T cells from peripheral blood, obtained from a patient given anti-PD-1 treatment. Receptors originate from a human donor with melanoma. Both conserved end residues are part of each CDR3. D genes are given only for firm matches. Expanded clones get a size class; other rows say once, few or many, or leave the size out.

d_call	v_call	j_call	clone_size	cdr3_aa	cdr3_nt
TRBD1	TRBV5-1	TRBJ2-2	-	CASSPTGASNTGELFF	TGCGCCAGCAGCCCGACAGGGGCGTCGAACACCGGGGAGCTGTTTTTT
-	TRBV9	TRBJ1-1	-	CASSVAHLGEAFF	TGTGCCAGCAGCGTAGCTCACCTGGGTGAAGCTTTCTTT
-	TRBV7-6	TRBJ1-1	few	CASSLSGSGQGLEAFF	TGTGCCAGCAGTCTCTCGGGCAGCGGGCAGGGACTTGAAGCTTTCTTT
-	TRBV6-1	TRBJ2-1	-	CASSESANEQFF	TGTGCCAGCAGTGAATCTGCCAATGAGCAGTTCTTC
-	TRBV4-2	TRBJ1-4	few	CASSQEGPKLFF	TGTGCCAGCAGTCAGGAGGGTCCTAAACTGTTTTTT
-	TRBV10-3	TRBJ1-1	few	CAISEVGTEAFF	TGTGCCATCAGTGAAGTGGGGACTGAAGCTTTCTTT
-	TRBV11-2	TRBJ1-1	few	CASSLGRVAEAFF	TGTGCCAGCAGCTTAGGACGGGTCGCTGAAGCTTTCTTT
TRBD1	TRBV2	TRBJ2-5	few	CASSEGTGLQETQYF	TGTGCCAGCAGTGAAGGGACAGGGCTCCAAGAGACCCAGTACTTC
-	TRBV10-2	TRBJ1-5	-	CASSDLDNYQPQHF	TGCGCCAGCAGTGACTTAGACAACTATCAGCCCCAGCATTTT
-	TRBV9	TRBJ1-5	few	CASSPGYDKGPQPQHF	TGTGCCAGCAGCCCTGGCTACGACAAAGGACCTCAGCCCCAGCATTTT
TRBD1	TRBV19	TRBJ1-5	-	CASSIDWDRPDSNQPQHF	TGTGCCAGTAGTATAGACTGGGACAGACCAGATAGCAATCAGCCCCAGCATTTT
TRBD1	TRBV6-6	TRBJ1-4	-	CATEGAGEKLFF	TGTGCCACCGAGGGGGCAGGGGAAAAACTGTTTTTT
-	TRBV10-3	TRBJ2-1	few	CAITSEGDNEQFF	TGTGCCATCACTTCTGAGGGGGACAATGAGCAGTTCTTC
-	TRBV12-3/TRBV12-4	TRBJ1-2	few	CASSLSPREGYTF	TGTGCCAGCAGTTTATCCCCCAGGGAGGGGTACACCTTC
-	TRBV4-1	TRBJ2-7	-	CASSQGKASAYEQYF	TGCGCCAGCAGCCAAGGTAAAGCGAGCGCCTACGAGCAGTACTTC
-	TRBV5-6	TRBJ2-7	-	CASSLGQGSYEQYF	TGTGCCAGCAGCTTAGGCCAGGGCTCCTACGAGCAGTACTTC
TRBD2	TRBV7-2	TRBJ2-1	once	CASSFLAGVLNEQFF	TGTGCCAGCAGCTTCCTAGCGGGAGTTCTAAATGAGCAGTTCTTC
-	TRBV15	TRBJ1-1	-	CATSRDSGTTGAFF	TGTGCCACCAGCAGAGATTCGGGTACTACGGGGGCTTTCTTT
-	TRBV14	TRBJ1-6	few	CASSQDIGYNSPLHF	TGTGCCAGCAGCCAAGATATAGGGTACAATTCACCCCTCCACTTT
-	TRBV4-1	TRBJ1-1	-	CASSLGVGFNTEAFF	TGCGCCAGCAGCTTGGGAGTAGGGTTTAACACTGAAGCTTTCTTT
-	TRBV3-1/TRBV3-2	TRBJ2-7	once	CASSQDMSAGRYEQYF	TGTGCCAGCAGCCAAGATATGAGTGCAGGGCGGTACGAGCAGTACTTC
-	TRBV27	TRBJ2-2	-	CASSLSATGELFF	TGTGCCAGCAGTTTATCAGCCACCGGGGAGCTGTTTTTT
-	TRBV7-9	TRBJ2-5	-	CASKSAGGETQYF	TGTGCCAGCAAATCAGCGGGTGGGGAGACCCAGTACTTC
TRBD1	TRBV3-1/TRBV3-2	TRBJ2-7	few	CASSLRDRVFSEQYF	TGTGCCAGCAGCCTCCGGGACAGGGTCTTCTCCGAGCAGTACTTC
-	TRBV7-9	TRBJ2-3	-	CASSFPTAWGAPDTQYF	TGTGCCAGCAGCTTTCCAACCGCGTGGGGGGCCCCAGATACGCAGTATTTT
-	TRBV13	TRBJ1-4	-	CASSLPGGPNEKLFF	TGTGCCAGCAGCCTCCCCGGGGGCCCTAATGAAAAACTGTTTTTT
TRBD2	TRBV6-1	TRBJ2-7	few	CASSEGKRELIYEQYF	TGTGCCAGCAGTGAAGGAAAGCGGGAGCTGATCTACGAGCAGTACTTC
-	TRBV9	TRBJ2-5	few	CASTSGNQETQYF	TGTGCCAGTACCTCGGGGAACCAAGAGACCCAGTACTTC
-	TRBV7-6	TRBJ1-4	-	CASSLRPSSNEKLFF	TGTGCCAGCAGCTTACGTCCCAGTTCTAATGAAAAACTGTTTTTT
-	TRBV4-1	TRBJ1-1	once	CASSQDPTGRTEAFF	TGCGCCAGCAGCCAAGATCCGACAGGAAGGACTGAAGCTTTCTTT
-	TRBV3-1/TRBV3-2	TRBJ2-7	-	CASSAGTLTYEQYF	TGTGCCAGCAGCGCCGGGACACTAACCTACGAGCAGTACTTC
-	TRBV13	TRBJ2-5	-	CASSLGLSETQYF	TGTGCCAGCAGCTTAGGCCTCTCGGAGACCCAGTACTTC
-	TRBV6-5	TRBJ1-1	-	CASSYKMNTEAFF	TGTGCCAGCAGTTATAAGATGAACACTGAAGCTTTCTTT
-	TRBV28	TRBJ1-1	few	CASSLQELNTEAFF	TGTGCCAGCAGCCTACAGGAACTGAACACTGAAGCTTTCTTT
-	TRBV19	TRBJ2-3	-	CASMQWTTAAAVGTQYF	TGTGCCAGTATGCAGTGGACGACCGCCGCGGCAGTGGGTACGCAGTATTTT
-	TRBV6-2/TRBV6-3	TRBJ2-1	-	CASSYSGQSSYNEQFF	TGTGCCAGCAGTTACTCCGGACAGAGCTCCTACAATGAGCAGTTCTTC
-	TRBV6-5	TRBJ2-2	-	CASGRQNTGELFF	TGTGCCAGCGGTAGACAGAACACCGGGGAGCTGTTTTTT
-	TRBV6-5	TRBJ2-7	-	CASSYSTGANSYEQYF	TGTGCCAGCAGTTACTCAACGGGGGCCAACTCCTACGAGCAGTACTTC
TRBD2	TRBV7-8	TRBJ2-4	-	CASSLKSGGGIQYF	TGTGCCAGCAGCTTAAAAAGCGGGGGAGGGATTCAGTACTTC
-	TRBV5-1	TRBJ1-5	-	CASSLGTPNQPQHF	TGCGCCAGCAGCTTGGGGACCCCCAATCAGCCCCAGCATTTT
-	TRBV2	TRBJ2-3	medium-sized	CASSGGPVGTDTQYF	TGTGCCAGCTCCGGGGGGCCAGTTGGCACAGATACGCAGTATTTT
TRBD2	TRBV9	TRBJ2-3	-	CASSVASGALTDTQYF	TGTGCCAGCAGCGTGGCTAGCGGGGCCCTCACAGATACGCAGTATTTT